This is a list of T cell receptor beta chains from one sample in a study of cytomegalovirus exposure and HLA in healthy donors. TCRdb keeps only in-frame clones here, not all; method: immunoSEQ multiplex PCR. The sample yields about 220,000 clones, under 80% seen once. Source material: PBMCs. These receptors were taken from a woman in her thirties in good health and CMV-seronegative. Each CDR3 is given with its conserved first and last residue. The order of the fields is J gene, clone size, V gene, D gene, CDR3 protein, CDR3 DNA. A D gene is named only where the DNA matches it firmly. Size is omitted from some rows. Given values are once, few, many or a class for expanded clones.

TRBJ2-3	NA	TRBV19	NA	CASSIVTGAADTQYF	TGTGCCAGTAGTATAGTTACGGGAGCAGCAGATACGCAGTATTTT
TRBJ1-2	few	TRBV7-9	NA	CASSGGGNNYGYTF	TGTGCCAGCAGTGGTGGAGGGAATAACTATGGCTACACCTTC
TRBJ1-2	NA	TRBV11-3	NA	CASSYGGGASGYTF	TGTGCCAGCAGCTACGGGGGGGGCGCGTCTGGCTACACCTTC
TRBJ1-1	NA	TRBV5-4	TRBD1	CASSWGQGEAFF	TGTGCCAGCAGCTGGGGACAGGGTGAAGCTTTCTTT
TRBJ2-7	NA	TRBV5-1	NA	CASSWGQGYEQYF	TGCGCCAGCAGCTGGGGGCAGGGCTACGAGCAGTACTTC
TRBJ1-2	NA	TRBV10-3	NA	CATGTGNYGYTF	TGTGCCACCGGGACTGGGAACTATGGCTACACCTTC
TRBJ1-2	NA	TRBV30	TRBD1	CAGHRGPGDGYTF	TGTGCCGGGCACAGGGGGCCAGGGGATGGCTACACCTTC
TRBJ1-4	NA	TRBV19	NA	CASSMARGFEKLFF	TGTGCCAGTAGTATGGCCAGGGGATTCGAAAAACTGTTTTTT
TRBJ1-4	NA	TRBV6-5	NA	CASRAGSKSEKLFF	TGTGCCAGCAGAGCCGGGTCAAAGAGTGAAAAACTGTTTTTT
TRBJ2-6	NA	TRBV5-6	TRBD1	CASSPPDGQGGANVLTF	TGTGCCAGCAGCCCACCGGACGGACAGGGGGGGGCCAACGTCCTGACTTTC
TRBJ2-7	NA	TRBV30	NA	CAWRGLAAYEQYF	TGTGCCTGGAGGGGGCTCGCAGCCTACGAGCAGTACTTC
TRBJ2-7	few	TRBV2	NA	CASSERGASGYEQYF	TGTGCCAGCAGTGAGAGGGGGGCTAGCGGCTACGAGCAGTACTTC
TRBJ2-3	NA	TRBV2	NA	CASSDWRATDTQYF	TGTGCCAGCAGTGACTGGCGGGCCACAGATACGCAGTATTTT
TRBJ2-7	NA	TRBV5-6	NA	CASSLGGASYEQYF	TGTGCCAGCAGCTTGGGGGGAGCATCCTACGAGCAGTACTTC
TRBJ1-2	NA	TRBV7-8	TRBD1	CASSFGRGRYNYGYTF	TGTGCCAGCAGCTTTGGCAGGGGGCGATACAACTATGGCTACACCTTC
TRBJ1-2	once	TRBV6-5	NA	CASRLTLTGVGGYTF	TGTGCCAGCAGGCTTACTCTAACCGGGGTTGGTGGCTACACCTTC
TRBJ2-3	NA	TRBV6-6	NA	CASMGRGAGTQYF	TGTGCCAGCATGGGGAGGGGGGCCGGTACGCAGTATTTT
TRBJ1-4	NA	TRBV10-2	NA	CASSESNVELNEKLFF	TGCGCCAGCAGTGAGTCGAACGTGGAGCTTAATGAAAAACTGTTTTTT